This TCR beta chain stems from a study of cytomegalovirus exposure and HLA in healthy donors. About the research overall: Among around 170 million T cells, an earlier analysis found 117 million unique TCR beta sequences.

About this clone: The antigen is not known.

Losses at the gene ends were 5 bases for V and 8 bases for J; bases not matched to a gene: 7. This CDR3 is built from 16 residues. Germline V CDR1 and CDR2: MNHEY, SMNVEV (reference sequence). Notes on the study in general: A few CMV-associated chains proved CMV antigen-specific in vitro.

The PCR ran on 60 Vbeta and 13 Jbeta primers. Profiling relied on immunoSEQ multiplex PCR, and the TCRdb table lists in-frame clones only, not all of them. The table includes 130,000 or so clones, 73% detected once. The J gene is TRBJ2-2, the V gene TRBV27; 14 bases map to TRBD2. This TCR was sampled from a woman between 40 and 55 years old in good health and CMV-seropositive. Source material: PBMCs. DNA for the CDR3: TGTGCCAGCAGTCCTGGGACTAGCGGGAGTATAGGGGAGCTGTTTTTT. It specifies CASSPGTSGSIGELFF.